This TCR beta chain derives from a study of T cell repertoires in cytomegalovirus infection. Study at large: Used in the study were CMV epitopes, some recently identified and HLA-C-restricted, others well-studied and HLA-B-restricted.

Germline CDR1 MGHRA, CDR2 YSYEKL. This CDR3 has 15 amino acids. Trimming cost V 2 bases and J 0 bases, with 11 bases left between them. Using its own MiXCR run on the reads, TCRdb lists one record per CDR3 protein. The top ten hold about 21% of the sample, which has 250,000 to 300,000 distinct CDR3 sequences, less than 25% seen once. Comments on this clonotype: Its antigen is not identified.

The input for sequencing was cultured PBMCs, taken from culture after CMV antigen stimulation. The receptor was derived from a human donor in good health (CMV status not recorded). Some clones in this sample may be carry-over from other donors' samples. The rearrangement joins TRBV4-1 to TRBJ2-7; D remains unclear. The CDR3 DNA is TGCGCCAGCAGCCAAATCCCCTTGAGCTCCTACGAGCAGTACTTC. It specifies CASSQIPLSSYEQYF.